The 29 T cell receptor beta chains listed next were all sequenced from one sample in a study of blood T cells in healthy people across ages (dated by TCRdb to between 2014 and 2016). Receptors were amplified or captured by 5' RACE. Sequencer: Illumina HiSeq 2500. The second PCR ran for roughly 6 to 11 cycles and used a J-beta primer mix along with a sample-barcoded 5' primer. TCRdb reworked the public reads: Q25 trimming with fastp, MiXCR clone assembly, productive beta chains retained. Each CDR3 protein appears once, grouped with its most common genes and DNA. The sample yields 1.5 million or so distinct CDR3 sequences; roughly 40% were counted once. The ten biggest clones cover 7.9% of the sample. The sample comprised blood. Every receptor here comes from a woman aged 18-29 years in good health.

As for this clonotype: This sequence may be a read error, since a much larger clone differs from it by one base. The CDR3 coding sequence is TGTGCCATCAGTGAACAGGGAGGGGCGGGTTCCTGCGAGCAGTACTTC. It is translated as CAISEQGGAGSCEQYF. J is TRBJ2-7 and V is TRBV10-3; tentative D call: TRBD2 (7 bases). CDR3 size: 16 residues. Germline CDR1 and CDR2: ENHRY and SYGVKD.

This clonotype was observed a few times. The CDR3 bases are TGTGCCAGCAGCTTATTGGGGGCCATGAACACTGAAGCTTTCTTT. It yields the protein CASSLLGAMNTEAFF. The chain links TRBV13 to TRBJ1-1; TRBD1 is a possible D gene (6 bases). Germline CDR1 and CDR2: PRHDT and FYEKMQ (reference sequence). V lost 2 bases, J lost 0 bases, and 10 bases lay in between. The CDR3 totals 15 residues.

The chain joins TRBV20-1 to TRBJ2-3, with D perhaps matching TRBD1 or TRBD2 (6 bases each). V was trimmed by 2 bases and J by 0 bases, leaving 15 bases between them. Germline CDR1 and CDR2: DFQATT and SNEGSKA (reference sequence). There are 16 residues in the CDR3. CDR3 in amino acids: CSARSVGGTSTDTQYF. The CDR3 region has the DNA TGCAGTGCTAGATCCGTGGGGGGCACTAGCACAGATACGCAGTATTTT.

V and J are TRBV6-5 and TRBJ1-2, with no clear D. The CDR3 is 15 amino acids. Trimming pared 5 bases from V and 2 bases from J, leaving 15 bases between. Germline assignment: CDR1 MNHEY and CDR2 SVGAGI. The CDR3 bases are TGTGCCAGCAGTCCACAGACTCGGCCCAACTATGGCTACACCTTC. Residues: CASSPQTRPNYGYTF.

V and J are TRBV29-1 and TRBJ2-3; D might be TRBD1 or TRBD2, each matching 5 bases. V dropped 1 base and J dropped 5 bases, with 13 bases sitting between them. Germline assignment: CDR1 SQVTM and CDR2 ANQGSEA. This CDR3 spans 14 amino acids. CDR3 coding DNA: TGCAGCGTTGAAGGGGGCGCAGCGGAAGATACGCAGTATTTT. The encoded protein is CSVEGGAAEDTQYF.

With respect to this clonotype: Sequence at one end of the junction differs from germline and may be a read error. The V gene is TRBV6-5, the J gene TRBJ1-2; the match to TRBD1 covers 9 bases. The CDR3 has 15 residues. The germline V gene has CDR1 MNHEY and CDR2 SVGAGI. CDR3 region: CASSRDRAPNYGYTF. The CDR3 DNA sequence: TGTGCCAGCAGCCGGGACAGGGCTCCTAACTACGGCTACACCTTC.

The genes are TRBV15 and TRBJ2-5; D might be TRBD1 (6 bases). V lost 0 bases to trimming and J lost 11 bases, with 13 bases between them. CDR1 and CDR2 from the germline V gene are LNHNV and YYDKDF (reference sequence). This CDR3 is built from 13 residues. The CDR3 loop reads CATSRDQGGEQYF. The CDR3 DNA follows: TGTGCCACCAGCAGAGATCAAGGGGGAGAGCAGTACTTC. The variable domain in full, completed from reference TRBV15 and TRBJ2-5, reads DAMVIQNPRYQVTQFGKPVTLSCSQTLNHNVMYWYQQKSSQAPKLLFHYYDKDFNNEADTPDNFQSRRPNTSFCFLDIRSPGLGDTAMYLCATSRDQGGEQYFGPGTRLLVL.

This clonotype was seen a few times. The CDR3 nucleotides read TGCGCCAGCAGCGAGGGACAGGGGGCCTATGGCTACACCTTC. This sequence encodes CASSEGQGAYGYTF. The chain links TRBV5-1 to TRBJ1-2, with 12 bases matching TRBD1. Germline loops: CDR1 SGHRS, CDR2 YFSETQ. Trimming removed 4 bases from V and 4 bases from J; junction bases left unmatched: 2. The CDR3 contains 14 residues.

The V gene is TRBV6-1, the J gene TRBJ1-5; 9 bases line up with TRBD1. The CDR3 sequence is 17 residues long. V lost 5 bases and J lost 1; bases outside the gene matches: 9. CDR1 is MNHNS, CDR2 SASEGT, per germline. The CDR3 DNA is TGTGCCAGCAGTCGCCTTGGGACAGGGAGGAGCAATCAGCCCCAGCATTTT. Residues: CASSRLGTGRSNQPQHF.

The chain couples TRBV4-2 to TRBJ2-3, with 9 nucleotides matching TRBD2. J was trimmed by 6 bases and V by 0 bases; bases with no gene match: 10. The CDR3 length is 17 residues. The germline V gene has CDR1 LGHNA and CDR2 YNFKEQ. The CDR3 here is CASSQDFRSGSVDTQYF. The DNA of the CDR3 is TGTGCCAGCAGCCAAGATTTCCGTAGCGGGAGTGTGGATACGCAGTATTTT.

The chain is built from TRBV5-1 and TRBJ1-2; D may be TRBD1 (6 bases). The CDR3 length is 16 residues. V lost 4 bases and J 4 bases, leaving 20 bases between the germline ends. Germline V gene sequence: CDR1 SGHRS, CDR2 YFSETQ. The CDR3 region has the DNA TGCGCCAGCAGCCAGGACAGTGACCCCCTATTCTATGGCTACACCTTC. Protein: CASSQDSDPLFYGYTF.

This chain uses TRBV4-2 with TRBJ2-1, with D maybe TRBD2 (7 bases). The CDR3 contains 13 residues. V was shortened by 2 bases and J by 8 bases, with 10 bases between the two germline ends. Germline values: CDR1 LGHNA, CDR2 YNFKEQ. CDR3 in amino acids: CASSQWGGDEQFF. In DNA, the CDR3 is TGTGCCAGCAGCCAATGGGGGGGCGATGAGCAGTTCTTC.

This clonotype appeared a few times. This sequence joins TRBV2 and TRBJ2-7; D might be TRBD2 (6 bases). The V gene lost 6 bases and the J gene lost 3 bases, with 15 bases spanning the gap. The CDR3 is 14 amino acids. CDR1 and CDR2 (germline): SNHLY, FYNNEI. The CDR3 sequence is CASSLSSDYYEQYF. CDR3 DNA sequence: TGTGCCAGCAGCCTCTCTAGCGACTACTACGAGCAGTACTTC.

This clonotype was detected only a few times. The V call is TRBV12-3 or TRBV12-4, the J call TRBJ1-2; the D is unclear. This CDR3 comprises 13 residues. V lost 0 bases to trimming and J lost 7 bases, with 9 bases between them. The CDR3 loop is CASSLAMGSGYTF. Written as DNA, the CDR3 is TGTGCCAGCAGTTTAGCAATGGGATCTGGCTACACCTTC.

The rearrangement joins TRBV12-3 or TRBV12-4 to TRBJ2-3; D is possibly TRBD2 (5 bases). The CDR3 spans 16 residues. V was cut by 4 bases and J by 5 bases, with 19 bases left in between. DNA of the CDR3: TGTGCCAGCAGTTCCCCACCCGGCGCTACTAGAGATACGCAGTATTTT. Encoded protein: CASSSPPGATRDTQYF.

Only one count was recorded for this clonotype. This sequence joins TRBV20-1 and TRBJ2-6; the match to TRBD2 covers 8 bases. V shed 0 bases, J shed 1 base, and the junction held 8 bases outside the gene matches. Germline V CDR1 and CDR2: DFQATT, SNEGSKA (reference sequence). The CDR3 is made up of 18 amino acids. CDR3 in amino acids: CSARDLAGGGSGANVLTF. CDR3 coding DNA: TGCAGTGCTAGAGATCTTGCGGGAGGCGGGTCTGGGGCCAACGTCCTGACTTTC.

The genes are TRBV27 and TRBJ2-4; 12 bases map to TRBD2. The end of the DNA is better explained by TRBJ2-7, so the J call may be wrong. This CDR3 has 15 amino acids. The germline gives CDR1 MNHEY, CDR2 SMNVEV (reference sequence). The CDR3 DNA follows: TGTGCCAGCAGTACTAGCGGGGGGTTCGCCTACGAGCAGTACTTC. Protein: CASSTSGGFAYEQYF.

In DNA form, the CDR3 reads TGTGCCAGCAGCCCTATCGGGCAGGGGGCCTTTCAAGAGACCCAGTACTTC. Amino acids: CASSPIGQGAFQETQYF. V is TRBV3-1 and J is TRBJ2-5, with 8 bases aligning to TRBD1. J gave up 2 bases and V 4 bases, and 12 bases lay outside the gene matches. The germline CDR1 and CDR2 sequences are LGHDT and YNNKEL (reference sequence). The CDR3 consists of 17 residues.

The J gene is TRBJ1-2, the V gene TRBV18; 9 bases are shared with TRBD1. V shed 2 bases and J 8 bases; nucleotides not matched to a gene: 6. Germline V gene sequence: CDR1 KGHSH, CDR2 LQKENI. The CDR3 has 14 residues. CDR3 region: CASSPGTGRRGYTF. CDR3 nucleotide sequence: TGTGCCAGCTCACCAGGGACAGGGCGTCGCGGCTACACCTTC.

In its sample, this clonotype was seen a few times. The chain joins TRBV5-5 to TRBJ2-5; D is unresolved. The V and J ends lost 1 base and 0 bases respectively, with 7 bases between them. Germline loops: CDR1 SGHKS, CDR2 YYEKEE (reference sequence). The CDR3 has 14 residues. This CDR3 reads CASSLRWYQETQYF. The CDR3 nucleotides read TGTGCCAGCAGCTTGAGGTGGTACCAAGAGACCCAGTACTTC.

The rearrangement uses TRBV9 and TRBJ2-1, with a tentative D call TRBD2 (6 bases). In germline, CDR1 is SGDLS, CDR2 YYNGEE. The CDR3 has 15 amino acids. The germline V and J ends were trimmed by 4 bases and 3 bases, with 14 bases remaining between them. The CDR3, as DNA: TGTGCCAGCAGCATGGGGGACTTGAACTACAATGAGCAGTTCTTC. As protein: CASSMGDLNYNEQFF.

This chain links TRBV9 with TRBJ2-3; possibly TRBD1 or TRBD2 for D (6 bases each). CDR1 and CDR2 from the germline V gene are SGDLS and YYNGEE. V lost 3 bases, J lost 8 bases, and 19 bases lay in between. The CDR3 is 15 residues long. CDR3 region: CASSEGDFGQFTQYF. CDR3 DNA sequence: TGTGCCAGCAGCGAGGGGGACTTCGGGCAGTTTACGCAGTATTTT.

This clonotype has more than one count but fewer than ten. The CDR3 region is CASSYREGSNQPQHF. The DNA for the CDR3 is TGTGCCAGCAGTTACCGTGAAGGGAGCAATCAGCCCCAGCATTTT. The chain recombines TRBV6-2 or TRBV6-3 with TRBJ1-5; D is ambiguous. The germline V and J ends were trimmed by 2 bases and 1 base, with 9 bases remaining between them. Germline assignment: CDR1 MNHEY and CDR2 SVGEGT. The CDR3 length is 15 residues.

The chain couples TRBV5-1 to TRBJ1-5, with D tentatively TRBD1 (6 bases). The germline CDR1 and CDR2 sequences are SGHRS and YFSETQ. The CDR3 has 15 residues. V gave up 0 bases and J gave up 7 bases, with 14 bases separating them. This CDR3 is CASSLAPGVGQPQHF. CDR3 bases: TGCGCCAGCAGCTTGGCTCCAGGGGTTGGGCAGCCCCAGCATTTT.

This clonotype showed up just a few times. The V gene is TRBV11-1, the J gene TRBJ2-7; no firm D call. Per germline, CDR1 SGHAT and CDR2 FQDESV (reference sequence). The CDR3 consists of 16 residues. Deletions cut 0 bases from V and 2 bases from J, with 14 bases between. CDR3 DNA sequence: TGTGCCAGCAGCTTAGCTGGGGTAGGCGGAGCCTACGAGCAGTACTTC. Protein: CASSLAGVGGAYEQYF. The whole variable domain, filled in from reference TRBV11-1 and TRBJ2-7, reads EAEVAQSPRYKITEKSQAVAFWCDPISGHATLYWYRQILGQGPELLVQFQDESVVDDSQLPKDRFSAERLKGVDSTLKIQPAELGDSAMYLCASSLAGVGGAYEQYFGPGTRLTVT.

The chain uses TRBV10-1 and TRBJ2-7, with TRBD1 as a possible D gene (6 bases). This CDR3 has 13 residues. The V and J ends lost 6 bases and 7 bases respectively, with 16 bases between them. The germline V gene has CDR1 WNHNN and CDR2 SYGVQD (reference sequence). CDR3 DNA sequence: TGCGCCAGCAGCCACAGGGCCTATAATGAGCAGTACTTC. Residues: CASSHRAYNEQYF.

This clonotype came up a few times. V and J are TRBV12-3 or TRBV12-4 and TRBJ2-7; TRBD2 matches 11 bases. The CDR3 loop spans 15 amino acids. V dropped 1 base and J dropped 6; count of bases not matched to a gene: 5. CDR3: CASSLGSGGALEQYF. The CDR3 DNA reads TGTGCCAGCAGTTTAGGTAGCGGGGGGGCCCTCGAGCAGTACTTC.

The CDR3 reads CASRQGQFGELFF. In DNA, the CDR3 is TGTGCCAGCAGGCAGGGACAGTTCGGGGAGCTGTTTTTT. The genes are TRBV7-9 and TRBJ2-2; 7 bases map to TRBD1. The CDR3 covers 13 residues. The V segment lost 6 bases and the J segment 7 bases; nucleotides outside the gene matches: 5. Germline V gives CDR1 SEHNR, CDR2 FQNEAQ (reference sequence).

The rearrangement links TRBV12-3 or TRBV12-4 to TRBJ1-2; 8 bases align to TRBD1. V lost 6 bases, J lost 10 bases, and 10 bases stayed unmatched. The CDR3 loop spans 13 amino acids. The CDR3 bases are TGTGCCAGCAGGGGATCAGGGGGCGCGACCTACACCTTC. It encodes CASRGSGGATYTF.